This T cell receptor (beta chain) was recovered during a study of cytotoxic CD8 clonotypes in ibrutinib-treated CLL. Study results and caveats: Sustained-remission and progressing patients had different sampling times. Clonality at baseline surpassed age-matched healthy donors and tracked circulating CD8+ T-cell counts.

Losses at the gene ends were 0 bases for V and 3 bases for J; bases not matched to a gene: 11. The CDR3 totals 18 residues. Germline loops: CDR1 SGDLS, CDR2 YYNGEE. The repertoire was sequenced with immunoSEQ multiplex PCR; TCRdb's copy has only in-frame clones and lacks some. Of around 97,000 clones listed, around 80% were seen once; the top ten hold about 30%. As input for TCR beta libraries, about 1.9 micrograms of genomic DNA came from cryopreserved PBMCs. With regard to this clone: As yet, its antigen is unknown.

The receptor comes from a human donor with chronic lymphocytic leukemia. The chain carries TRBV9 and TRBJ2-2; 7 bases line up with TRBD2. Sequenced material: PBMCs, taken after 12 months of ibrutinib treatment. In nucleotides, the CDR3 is TGTGCCAGCAGCGTAGGCCCGAGCGGGGACTCTTACACCGGGGAGCTGTTTTTT. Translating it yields CASSVGPSGDSYTGELFF.